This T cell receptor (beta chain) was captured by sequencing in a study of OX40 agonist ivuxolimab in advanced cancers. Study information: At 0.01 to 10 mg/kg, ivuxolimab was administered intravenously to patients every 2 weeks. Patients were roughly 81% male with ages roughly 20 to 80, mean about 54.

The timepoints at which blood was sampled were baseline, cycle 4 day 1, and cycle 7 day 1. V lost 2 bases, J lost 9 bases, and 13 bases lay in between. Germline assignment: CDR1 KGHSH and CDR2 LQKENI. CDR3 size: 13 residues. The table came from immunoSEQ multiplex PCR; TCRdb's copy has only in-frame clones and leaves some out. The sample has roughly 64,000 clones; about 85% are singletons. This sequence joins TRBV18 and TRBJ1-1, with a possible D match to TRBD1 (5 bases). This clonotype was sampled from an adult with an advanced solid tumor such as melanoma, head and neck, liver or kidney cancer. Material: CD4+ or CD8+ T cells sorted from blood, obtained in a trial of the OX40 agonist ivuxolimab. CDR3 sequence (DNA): TGTGCCAGCTCACCATCGGACACCCGGCAAGCTTTCTTT. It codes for CASSPSDTRQAFF.